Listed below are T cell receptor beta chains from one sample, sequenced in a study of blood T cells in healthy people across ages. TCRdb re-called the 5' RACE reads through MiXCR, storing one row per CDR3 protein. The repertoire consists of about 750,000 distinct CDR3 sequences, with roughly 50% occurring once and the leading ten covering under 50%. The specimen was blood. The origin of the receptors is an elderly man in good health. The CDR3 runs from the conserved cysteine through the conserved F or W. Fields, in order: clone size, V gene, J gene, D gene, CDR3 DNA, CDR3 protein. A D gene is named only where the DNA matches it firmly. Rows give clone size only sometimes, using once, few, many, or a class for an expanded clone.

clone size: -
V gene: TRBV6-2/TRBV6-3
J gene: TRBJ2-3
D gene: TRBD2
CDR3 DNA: TGTGCCAGCAGTAACCACCGGTTCCGAATATCTAGCGGTCCAGGGTACAGATACGCGTATTTT
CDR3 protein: CASSNHRFRISSGPGYRYAYF

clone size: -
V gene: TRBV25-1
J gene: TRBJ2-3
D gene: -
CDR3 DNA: TGTGCCAGCATGAGGAACGGGTTAGGAGATACGCAGTATTTT
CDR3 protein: CASMRNGLGDTQYF

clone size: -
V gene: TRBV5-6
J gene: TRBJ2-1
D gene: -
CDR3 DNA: TGTGCCAGCAGCTCCCGGCCCCAGGGCTGGTTCTTC
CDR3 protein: CASSSRPQGWFF

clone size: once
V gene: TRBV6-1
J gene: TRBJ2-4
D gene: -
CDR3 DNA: TGTGCCAGCGGCGGCGGAGCCAAAAACATTCAGTACTTC
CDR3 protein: CASGGGAKNIQYF

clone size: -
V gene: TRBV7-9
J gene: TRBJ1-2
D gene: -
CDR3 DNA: TGTGCCAGCAGCTATACGCCGGGGCTACGCAAAGAGGGCTACACCTTC
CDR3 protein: CASSYTPGLRKEGYTF

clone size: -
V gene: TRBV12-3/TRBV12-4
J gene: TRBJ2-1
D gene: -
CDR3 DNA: TGTGCCAGCAGTTTATTCCGAGGCGGCTACGAGCAGTTCTTC
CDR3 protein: CASSLFRGGYEQFF

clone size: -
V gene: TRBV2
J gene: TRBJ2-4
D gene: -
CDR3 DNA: TGTGCCAGCAGTGGAACAGGATACATTCAGTACTTC
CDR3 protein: CASSGTGYIQYF

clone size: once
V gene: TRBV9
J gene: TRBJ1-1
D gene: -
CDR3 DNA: TGTGCCAGCACCCCCATGGAGATGAACACTGAAGCTTTCTTT
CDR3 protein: CASTPMEMNTEAFF

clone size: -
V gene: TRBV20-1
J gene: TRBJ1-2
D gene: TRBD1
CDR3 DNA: TGCAGTGCTAGGGAGGGGGCAGGTGGCTACACCTTC
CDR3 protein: CSAREGAGGYTF

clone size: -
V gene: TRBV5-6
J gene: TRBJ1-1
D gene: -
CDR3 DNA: TGTGCCAGCAGCTTCGCAGGGGCCCCTGAAGCTTTCTTT
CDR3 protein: CASSFAGAPEAFF

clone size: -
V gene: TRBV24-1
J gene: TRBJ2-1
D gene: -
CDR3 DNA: TGTGCCACCAGTGATTTGAAGGTACGAAGGGGAAAAGGCGATGAGCAGTTCTTC
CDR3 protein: CATSDLKVRRGKGDEQFF

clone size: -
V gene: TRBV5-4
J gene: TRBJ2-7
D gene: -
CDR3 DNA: TGTGCCAGCAGCCGGGACAGGCGGGGGTCCTACGAGCAGTACTTC
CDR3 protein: CASSRDRRGSYEQYF

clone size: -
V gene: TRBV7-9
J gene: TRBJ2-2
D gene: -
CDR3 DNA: TGTGCCAGCAGCTCCTTAGACCACCACACCGGGGAGCTGTTTTTT
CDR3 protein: CASSSLDHHTGELFF

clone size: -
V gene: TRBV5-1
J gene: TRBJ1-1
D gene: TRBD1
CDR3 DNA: TGCGCCAGCAACTCCCAGGGGGAGGTCACTGAAGCTTTCTTT
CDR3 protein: CASNSQGEVTEAFF

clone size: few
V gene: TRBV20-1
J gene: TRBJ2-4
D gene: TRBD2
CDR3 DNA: TGCAGTGCTCAAGGGGCGGGAGGCATCCTAGCCAAAAACATTCAGTACTTC
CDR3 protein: CSAQGAGGILAKNIQYF

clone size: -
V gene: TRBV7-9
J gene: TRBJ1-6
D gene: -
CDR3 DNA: TGTGCCAGCAGTAAGTGGGGTGAAAGACTCCACTTT
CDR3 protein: CASSKWGERLHF

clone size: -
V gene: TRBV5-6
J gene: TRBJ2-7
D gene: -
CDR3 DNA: TGTGCCAGCAGCTTGGAGGAGGGACTCTTCTACGAGCAGTACTTC
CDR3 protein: CASSLEEGLFYEQYF

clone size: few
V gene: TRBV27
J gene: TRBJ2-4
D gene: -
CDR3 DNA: TGTGCCAGCAGTTTATCGGTGCCAGGGTATGACAAAAACATTCAGTACTTC
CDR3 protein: CASSLSVPGYDKNIQYF

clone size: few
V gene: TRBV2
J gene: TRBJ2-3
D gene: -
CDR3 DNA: TGTGCCAGCAGTGAATTAGATACGCAGTATTTT
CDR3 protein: CASSELDTQYF

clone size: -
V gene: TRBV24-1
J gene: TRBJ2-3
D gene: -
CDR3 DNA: TGTGCCACCAGTGACCCTGCCCAAGACAGGAGGCACACAGATACGCAGTATTTT
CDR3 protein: CATSDPAQDRRHTDTQYF

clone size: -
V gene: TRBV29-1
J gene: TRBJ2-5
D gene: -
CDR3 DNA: TGCAGCGTTGCTCGTTCGGGGGAGACCCAGTACTTC
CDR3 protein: CSVARSGETQYF

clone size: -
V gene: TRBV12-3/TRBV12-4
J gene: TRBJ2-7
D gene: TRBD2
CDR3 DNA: TGTGCCAGCAGTTTGCGGACGGGAGGGAGGTTCGACGAGCAGTACTTC
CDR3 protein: CASSLRTGGRFDEQYF

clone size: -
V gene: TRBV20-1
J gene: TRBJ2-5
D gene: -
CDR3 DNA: TGCAGTGCTAGAGGATCAGGGGGGATTCTAGGAGAGACCCAGTACTTC
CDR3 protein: CSARGSGGILGETQYF

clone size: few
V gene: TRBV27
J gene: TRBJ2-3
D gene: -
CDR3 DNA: TGTGCCAGCAGTACCTGGAGCACAGATACGCAGTATTTT
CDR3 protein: CASSTWSTDTQYF

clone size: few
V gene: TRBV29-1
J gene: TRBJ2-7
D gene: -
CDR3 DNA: TGCAGCGTTGAAGGCGGCCGCGACGCCTATACCTACGAGCAGTACTTC
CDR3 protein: CSVEGGRDAYTYEQYF

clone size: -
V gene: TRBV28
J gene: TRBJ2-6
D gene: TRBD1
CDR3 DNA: TGTGCCAGCCAACCGACAGGGTCTGGGGCCAACGTCCTGACTTTC
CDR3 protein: CASQPTGSGANVLTF

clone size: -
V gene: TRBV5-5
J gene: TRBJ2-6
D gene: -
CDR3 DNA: TGTGCCAGCAGCATGGGCTCTGGGGCCAACGTCCTGACTTTC
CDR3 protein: CASSMGSGANVLTF

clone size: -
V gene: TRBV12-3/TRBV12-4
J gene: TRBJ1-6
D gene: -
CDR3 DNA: TGTGCCAGCAGAGAACTTCGAGATTCACCCCTCCACTTT
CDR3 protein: CASRELRDSPLHF

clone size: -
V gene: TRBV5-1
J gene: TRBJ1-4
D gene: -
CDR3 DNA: TGCGCCAGCAGCTTGCGGCAGGGCTCTGAAAAACTGTTTTTT
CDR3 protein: CASSLRQGSEKLFF

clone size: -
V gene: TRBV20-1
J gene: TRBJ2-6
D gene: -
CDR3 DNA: TGCAGTACTAGAGATGGGCCTGTCCTGACTTTC
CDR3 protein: CSTRDGPVLTF

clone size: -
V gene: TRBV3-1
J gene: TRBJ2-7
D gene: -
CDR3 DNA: TGTGCCAGCAGCCGCTCCTCGGGAGTCCGGGGGAGCCACGAGCAGTACTTC
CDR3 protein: CASSRSSGVRGSHEQYF

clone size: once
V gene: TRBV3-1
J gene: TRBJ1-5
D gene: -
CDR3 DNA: TGTGCCAGCAGCCAAGATGTGGCAGGGAATCAGCCCCAGCATTTT
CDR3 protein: CASSQDVAGNQPQHF

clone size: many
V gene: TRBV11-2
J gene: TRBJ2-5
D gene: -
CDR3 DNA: TGTGCCAGCAGCTTAGACCTAGGAGAGACCCAGTACTTC
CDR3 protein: CASSLDLGETQYF

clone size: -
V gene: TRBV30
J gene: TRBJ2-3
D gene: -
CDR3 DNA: TGTGCCTGGTCGCAGGGGAAGGCGGATTACTCGTATTTT
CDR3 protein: CAWSQGKADYSYF

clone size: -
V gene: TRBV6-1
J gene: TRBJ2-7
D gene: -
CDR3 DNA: TGTGCCAGCAGGGAAGACAGGCTCAAGGGGGAGCAGTACTTC
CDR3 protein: CASREDRLKGEQYF

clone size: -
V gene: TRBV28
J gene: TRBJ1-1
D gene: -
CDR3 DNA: TGTGCCAGCATCGCCGGGGGGGTCACTGAAGCTTTCTTT
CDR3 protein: CASIAGGVTEAFF

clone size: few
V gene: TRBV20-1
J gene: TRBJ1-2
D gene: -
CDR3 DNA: TGCAGTGTGAACAGGGCTTCCTCTAACTATGGCTACACCTTC
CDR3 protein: CSVNRASSNYGYTF

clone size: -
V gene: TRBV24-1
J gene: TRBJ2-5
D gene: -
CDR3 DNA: TGTGCCACCAGTGATCCGGGGGCCCAGTACTTC
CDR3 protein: CATSDPGAQYF

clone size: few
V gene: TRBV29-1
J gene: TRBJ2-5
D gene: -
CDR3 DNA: TGCAGCGTTGGAATGTGGGCCGGAAAGACCCAGTACTTC
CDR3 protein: CSVGMWAGKTQYF

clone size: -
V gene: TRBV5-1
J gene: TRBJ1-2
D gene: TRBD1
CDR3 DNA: TGCGCCAGCAGCTTGGAAGGACAGGGCGCCTATGGCTACACCTTC
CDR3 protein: CASSLEGQGAYGYTF

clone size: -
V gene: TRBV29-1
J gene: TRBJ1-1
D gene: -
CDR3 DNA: TGCAGCGCCGGTGAGGGGGGCCGAACTGAAGCTTTCTTT
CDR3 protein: CSAGEGGRTEAFF

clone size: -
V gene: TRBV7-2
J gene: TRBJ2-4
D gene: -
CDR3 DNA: TGTGCCAGCAGCTTAGTATCACAGGCTGGGGAGCAGTACTTC
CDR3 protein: CASSLVSQAGEQYF

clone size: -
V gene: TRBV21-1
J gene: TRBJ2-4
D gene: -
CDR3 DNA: TGTGCCAGCAGCAAAGCGCCGGACTTCCAGGCAAGGATAGCCAAAAACATTCAGTACTTC
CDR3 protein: CASSKAPDFQARIAKNIQYF